The rows below give T cell receptor beta chains drawn from one sample of a study of shared clonotypes between healthy human individuals. TCRdb's table, derived via immunoSEQ multiplex PCR, lists solely in-frame clones and lacks some. The repertoire holds over 700,000 clones, roughly two thirds seen once, with approximately 1.8% in the top ten. The specimen sequenced was memory CD4+ T cells sorted from blood. These receptors came from a woman aged 30 to 39 in good health. Both conserved end residues are part of each CDR3. Each record gives: J gene, V gene, clone size, D gene, CDR3 DNA, CDR3 protein. A D gene is named only where the DNA matches it firmly. For some rows the clone size is stated as once, few or many, or as a class when expanded; others skip it.

TRBJ2-5 | TRBV1 | NA | NA | TGCACCAGCAGCAAAAGGTCCCCCCAAGAACGAGAGACCCAGTACTTC | CTSSKRSPQERETQYF
TRBJ2-7 | TRBV28 | NA | TRBD1 | TGTGCCAGCTTAGCGGGACAGGGGGCACGGGAGCAGTACTTC | CASLAGQGAREQYF
TRBJ2-7 | TRBV28 | NA | NA | TGTGCCATCTCCAGGGGAGGAGCGGGAAGGAACGAGCAGTACTTC | CAISRGGAGRNEQYF
TRBJ1-1 | TRBV5-1 | NA | TRBD1 | TGCGCCAGCAGCTTTACACCACCGGGACAGGCTGTTGGGACTGAAGCTTTCTTT | CASSFTPPGQAVGTEAFF
TRBJ1-3 | TRBV10-3 | NA | TRBD1 | TGTGCCATCAGCGCGGGACAGGGGGCTGGAAACACCATATATTTT | CAISAGQGAGNTIYF
TRBJ1-5 | TRBV7-8 | few | NA | TGTGCCAGCAGCTTAGCTGGTCAGCCCCAGCATTTT | CASSLAGQPQHF
TRBJ1-2 | TRBV27 | NA | NA | TGTGCCAGCAGTTTAAAAGGGTCCGGCTATGGCTACACCTTC | CASSLKGSGYGYTF
TRBJ2-1 | TRBV7-2 | many | TRBD2 | TGTGCCAGCAGCTACGCCGGGACTAGCGGAGTGAACAATGAGCAGTTCTTC | CASSYAGTSGVNNEQFF
TRBJ2-3 | TRBV7-9 | once | NA | TGTGCCAGCAGCTTACAATGGGGGAGAAGCACAGATACGCAGTATTTT | CASSLQWGRSTDTQYF
TRBJ2-5 | TRBV5-4 | NA | NA | TGTGCCAGCAGCTTGCAGGGACCGGAGACCCAGTACTTC | CASSLQGPETQYF